Below, one TCR beta chain is given with its context. The antigen remains unidentified. The sample belongs to a study of CXCR3-negative and CXCR3-positive naive CD8 T cells. The germline gives CDR1 DFQATT, CDR2 SNEGSKA (reference sequence). The CDR3 consists of 14 residues. UMI-labeled 5' RACE yielded the TRB cDNA libraries. Reprocessing the 5' RACE reads, TCRdb reports a single entry for every CDR3 protein and omits DNA. With some 120,000 distinct CDR3 sequences in the sample, the ten largest clones hold approximately 0.36%. Whole-study results and caveats: CXCR3-positive naive cells carried more hydrophobic TRB CDR3s than CXCR3-negative naive cells did.

This sequence joins TRBV20-1 and TRBJ2-7; lacking DNA, the TRBD2 call made by TCRdb goes unchecked. The clonotype originates from a human donor in good health. Some clones in this sample may be carry-over from other donors' samples. Sequencing was carried out using naive CXCR3+ CD8+ T cells from blood. The subset denotes: CD45RO-CCR7+CD27+CD95- naive CD8+ T cells expressing CXCR3 (TNR3+). The CDR3 loop is CSASVEGGPYEQYF.